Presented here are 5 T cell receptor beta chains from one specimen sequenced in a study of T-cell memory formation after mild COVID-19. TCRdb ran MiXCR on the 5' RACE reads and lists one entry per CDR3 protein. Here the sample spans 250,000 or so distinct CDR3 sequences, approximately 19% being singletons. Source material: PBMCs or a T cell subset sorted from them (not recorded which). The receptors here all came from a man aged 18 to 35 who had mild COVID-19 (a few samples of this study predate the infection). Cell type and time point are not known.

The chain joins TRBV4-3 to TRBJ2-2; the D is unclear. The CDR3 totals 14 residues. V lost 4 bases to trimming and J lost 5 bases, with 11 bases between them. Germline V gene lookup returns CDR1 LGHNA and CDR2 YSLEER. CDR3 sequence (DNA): TGCGCCAGCAGCCGGACCCTAAAAACCGGGGAGCTGTTTTTT. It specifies CASSRTLKTGELFF.

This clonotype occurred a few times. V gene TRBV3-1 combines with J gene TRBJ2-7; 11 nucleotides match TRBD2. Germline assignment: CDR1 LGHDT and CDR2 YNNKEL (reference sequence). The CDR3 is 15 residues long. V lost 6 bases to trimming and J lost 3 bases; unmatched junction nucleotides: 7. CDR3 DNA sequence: TGTGCCAGCAGACTTAGCGGGGGGGGCAACTACGAGCAGTACTTC. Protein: CASRLSGGGNYEQYF.

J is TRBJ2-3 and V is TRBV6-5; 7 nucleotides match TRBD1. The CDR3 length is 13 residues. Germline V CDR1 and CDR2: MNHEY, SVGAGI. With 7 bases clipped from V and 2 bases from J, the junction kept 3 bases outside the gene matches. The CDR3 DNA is TGTGCCAGCACCGGGACAGCCACAGATACGCAGTATTTT. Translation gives CASTGTATDTQYF.

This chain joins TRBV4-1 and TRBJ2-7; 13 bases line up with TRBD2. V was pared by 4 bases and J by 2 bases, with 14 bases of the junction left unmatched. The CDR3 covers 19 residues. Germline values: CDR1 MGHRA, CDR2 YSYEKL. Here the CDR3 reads CASSLEGLAGLSRTYEQYF. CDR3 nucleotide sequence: TGCGCCAGCAGCCTAGAGGGACTAGCGGGACTATCTCGAACCTACGAGCAGTACTTC.

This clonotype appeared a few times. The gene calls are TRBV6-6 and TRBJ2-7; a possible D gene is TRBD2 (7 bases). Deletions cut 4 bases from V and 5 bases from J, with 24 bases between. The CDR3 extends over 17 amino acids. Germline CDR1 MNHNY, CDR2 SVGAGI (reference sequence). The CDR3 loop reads CASSFVAPGRGGDEQYV. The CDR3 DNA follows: TGTGCCAGCAGTTTCGTTGCCCCGGGCAGGGGAGGGGACGAGCAGTACGTC.